The rows below give T cell receptor beta chains drawn from one sample of a study of blood T cell repertoires in COVID-19. The data were produced by immunoSEQ multiplex PCR, yet TCRdb's version contains in-frame clones alone and is incomplete. The profile covers hundreds of thousands of clones, with approximately 89% appearing a single time and under 3% taken by the ten largest. Sample: peripheral blood. The source is a woman aged 55-69 years with COVID-19, enrolled during active disease. The CDR3 runs from the conserved cysteine through the conserved F or W. D genes are given only for firm matches. A clone size is listed for some rows: how often the clone was seen (once, few, many), or a class if it is expanded.

CDR3aa	j_gene	abundance	d_gene	v_gene
CASTRGAGSFYGYTF	TRBJ1-2	.	.	TRBV6-5
CASSARTGSVNEKLFF	TRBJ1-4	.	TRBD1	TRBV27
CASSEWGGTEAFF	TRBJ1-1	.	.	TRBV25-1
CASSQPDRVGEKLFF	TRBJ1-4	.	TRBD1	TRBV4-2
CASSTTGIGANVLTF	TRBJ2-6	once	.	TRBV7-3
CASGGSHGTFPYEQYF	TRBJ2-7	.	.	TRBV12-5
CASSLVRNTEAFF	TRBJ1-1	.	.	TRBV7-8
CASSLTGTRSTDTQYF	TRBJ2-3	.	TRBD2	TRBV7-3
CASSLRPERNYGYTF	TRBJ1-2	.	.	TRBV27
CATREPGRNTIYF	TRBJ1-3	once	.	TRBV14
CATSYNSNQPQHF	TRBJ1-5	.	.	TRBV10-3
CASSLQGKSYNSPLHF	TRBJ1-6	.	.	TRBV5-6
CASSSSSGGPSTDTQYF	TRBJ2-3	.	TRBD2	TRBV5-1
CASSLGQDYLNTEAFF	TRBJ1-1	.	TRBD1	TRBV28
CASSSMEGRGSPLHF	TRBJ1-6	.	.	TRBV7-9
CASLPIRGTLNTEAFF	TRBJ1-1	once	.	TRBV2
CASSSRTGADTQYF	TRBJ2-3	.	TRBD1	TRBV5-8
CASRSAGGTEAFF	TRBJ1-1	.	TRBD1	TRBV12-3/TRBV12-4
CASRPDRVGTGELFF	TRBJ2-2	.	TRBD1	TRBV6-5
CATSDFRGLPYGYTF	TRBJ1-2	.	.	TRBV24-1
CASSLELQGVYGYTF	TRBJ1-2	.	TRBD1	TRBV5-1
CASSAPGTSQGAQNF	TRBJ2-5	.	TRBD2	TRBV6-6
CASSLKTLAGSQETQYF	TRBJ2-5	.	TRBD2	TRBV4-2
CASMGGFTYEQYF	TRBJ2-7	.	TRBD2	TRBV6-5
CAWSLESYGYTF	TRBJ1-2	.	.	TRBV30
CASSPYDRGTEAFF	TRBJ1-1	.	TRBD1	TRBV18
CASSDSGRFSGYTF	TRBJ1-2	once	.	TRBV6-4
CASRTTGGPDTQYF	TRBJ2-3	few	TRBD1	TRBV3-1/TRBV3-2
CASSRPDSTDTQYF	TRBJ2-3	.	.	TRBV5-1
CASRKNRGDSSTDTQYF	TRBJ2-3	.	TRBD1	TRBV5-6
CASRDGLTQGEKLFF	TRBJ1-4	.	.	TRBV2
CASSSTGRTGELFF	TRBJ2-2	.	.	TRBV27
CAISGGTSGGLTYEQYF	TRBJ2-7	.	TRBD2	TRBV10-3
CASSPGQGGSYEQYF	TRBJ2-7	.	TRBD1	TRBV4-1
CASSNLGGAVTEAFF	TRBJ1-1	many	.	TRBV28
CAIRRDGQQHGYTF	TRBJ1-2	few	.	TRBV10-3
CASSEALGGTEAFF	TRBJ1-1	few	.	TRBV6-1
CASRGPGKTIYF	TRBJ1-3	once	.	TRBV28
CASSRRTGGVGETQYF	TRBJ2-5	.	TRBD1	TRBV5-4
CASSEARVFGYTF	TRBJ1-2	few	.	TRBV6-1
CASSNKGQGQNTIYF	TRBJ1-3	once	TRBD1	TRBV6-6
CASSLDRTAGPGANVLTF	TRBJ2-6	.	.	TRBV5-8
CASSRGSSYTF	TRBJ1-2	.	.	TRBV3-1/TRBV3-2
CAVGQGTNSPLHF	TRBJ1-6	.	TRBD1	TRBV24-1
CASYSAPGQGANRDGYTF	TRBJ1-2	.	TRBD1	TRBV19
CASSTAWTGPNTEAFF	TRBJ1-1	.	TRBD1	TRBV19
CASSLGGTGLADTQYF	TRBJ2-3	.	.	TRBV11-3
CASSWEGPIDWTF	TRBJ1-2	.	.	TRBV28
CAAVGLAFTEQYF	TRBJ2-7	.	.	TRBV6-5
CASSETVANVLTF	TRBJ2-6	.	.	TRBV2
CASSFETFGGYTF	TRBJ1-2	.	.	TRBV7-9
CASSFDRGSLEQYF	TRBJ2-7	few	TRBD1	TRBV5-4
CASSFGLAGSYNEQFF	TRBJ2-1	.	TRBD2	TRBV5-6
CASSYSGSSGANVLTF	TRBJ2-6	.	.	TRBV6-5
CASWGGDGYTF	TRBJ1-2	.	.	TRBV27
CASSEPRGGSGELFF	TRBJ2-2	.	TRBD2	TRBV28
CASSIEGQANTGELFF	TRBJ2-2	.	TRBD1	TRBV19
CASSSGQGGYNEQFF	TRBJ2-1	once	.	TRBV5-1
CASSGRTAMNTEAFF	TRBJ1-1	once	.	TRBV5-1
CSVEIRLAGATGELFF	TRBJ2-2	.	TRBD2	TRBV29-1